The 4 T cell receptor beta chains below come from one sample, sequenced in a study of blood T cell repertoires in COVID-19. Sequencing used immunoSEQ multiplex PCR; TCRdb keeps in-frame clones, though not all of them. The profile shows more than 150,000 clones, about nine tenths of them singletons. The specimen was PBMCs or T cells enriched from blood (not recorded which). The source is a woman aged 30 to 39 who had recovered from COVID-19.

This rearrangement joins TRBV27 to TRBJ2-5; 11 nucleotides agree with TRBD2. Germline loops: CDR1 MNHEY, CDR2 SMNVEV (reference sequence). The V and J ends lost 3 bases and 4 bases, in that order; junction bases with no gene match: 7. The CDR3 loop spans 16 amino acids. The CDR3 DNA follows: TGTGCCAGCAGTTTTATAGCGGGGGGGCCGGGAGAGACCCAGTACTTC. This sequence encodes CASSFIAGGPGETQYF.

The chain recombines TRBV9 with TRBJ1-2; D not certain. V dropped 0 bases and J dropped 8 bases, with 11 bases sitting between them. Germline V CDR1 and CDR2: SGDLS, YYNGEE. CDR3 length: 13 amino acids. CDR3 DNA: TGTGCCAGCAGCGTAGGCGGAGGATCGGGCTACACCTTC. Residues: CASSVGGGSGYTF.

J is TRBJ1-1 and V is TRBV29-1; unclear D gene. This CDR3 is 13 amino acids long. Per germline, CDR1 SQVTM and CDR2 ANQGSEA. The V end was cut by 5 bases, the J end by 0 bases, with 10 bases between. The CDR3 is CSVIIGMNTEAFF. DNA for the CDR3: TGCAGCGTTATTATCGGGATGAACACTGAAGCTTTCTTT.

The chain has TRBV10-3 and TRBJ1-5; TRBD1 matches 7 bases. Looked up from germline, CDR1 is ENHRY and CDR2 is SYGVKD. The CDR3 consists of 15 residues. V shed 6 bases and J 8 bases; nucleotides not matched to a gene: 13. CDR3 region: CAISQTSGGIEPQHF. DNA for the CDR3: TGTGCCATCAGCCAAACGTCAGGGGGTATTGAGCCCCAGCATTTT.